A single sample gave rise to the 6 T cell receptor beta chains below, sequenced in a study of cytomegalovirus exposure and HLA in healthy donors. Here immunoSEQ multiplex PCR was the method, and the copy in TCRdb shows in-frame clones only, minus some. The sample has about 190,000 clones, about 84% seen once. The sequenced sample consisted of PBMCs. All receptors derive from a woman younger than 30 in good health and CMV-seronegative.

The V gene is TRBV2, the J gene TRBJ1-3; no clear D. The CDR3 runs 15 residues. V was cut by 6 bases and J by 1 base, with 13 bases left in between. Germline assignment: CDR1 SNHLY and CDR2 FYNNEI. CDR3 sequence (DNA): TGTGCCAGCAGGCTCGGGCCGGGGTCTGGAAACACCATATATTTT. Translation: CASRLGPGSGNTIYF.

The chain couples TRBV4-1 to TRBJ2-3; D is unclear. Germline CDR1 and CDR2: MGHRA and YSYEKL. The CDR3 extends over 13 amino acids. V dropped 3 bases and J dropped 1 base, with 5 bases sitting between them. DNA for the CDR3: TGCGCCAGCAGCCACTTTGGCACAGATACGCAGTATTTT. It yields the protein CASSHFGTDTQYF.

The gene calls are TRBV6-1 and TRBJ2-2; TRBD1 is a possible D gene (6 bases). The germline V and J ends were trimmed by 6 bases and 5 bases, with 10 bases remaining between them. CDR1 is MNHNS and CDR2 is SASEGT in the germline V gene. This CDR3 has 13 residues. This CDR3 reads CASSPQGTGELFF. The CDR3 nucleotides are TGTGCCAGCAGCCCCCAGGGGACCGGGGAGCTGTTTTTT.

The chain uses TRBV6-1 and TRBJ1-5; TRBD1 aligns across 7 bases. The CDR3 has 15 residues. With 0 bases clipped from V and 7 bases from J, the junction kept 6 bases outside the gene matches. Per germline, CDR1 MNHNS and CDR2 SASEGT. CDR3: CASSEAEGAGQPQHF. CDR3 sequence (DNA): TGTGCCAGCAGTGAAGCGGAGGGGGCGGGACAGCCCCAGCATTTT.

This clone appeared a few times. The V call is TRBV11-3, the J call TRBJ1-2, with D possibly TRBD1 on 6 matching bases. V lost 8 bases and J 4 bases, leaving 17 bases between the germline ends. CDR1 is SGHNT, CDR2 YENEEA, per germline. The CDR3 extends over 14 amino acids. In DNA form, the CDR3 reads TGTGCCAGCGCTAGACAGGAACTTACCTATGGCTACACCTTC. This encodes CASARQELTYGYTF.

The chain has TRBV19 and TRBJ2-5; 8 bases line up with TRBD2. V was clipped by 1 base and J by 7 bases; unmatched bases: 2. The CDR3 is made up of 13 amino acids. Germline V lookup: CDR1 LNHDA, CDR2 SQIVND (reference sequence). The CDR3 DNA follows: TGTGCCAGTAGTATAGGACGGGAGGGGACCCAGTACTTC. Encoded protein: CASSIGREGTQYF.